The source of this T cell receptor beta chain is a study of blood T cell repertoires in COVID-19. Study background: The United States, Italy and Spain supplied acute and convalescent COVID-19 samples.

Some clones are missing from TCRdb's copy, which holds only in-frame ones; the method was immunoSEQ multiplex PCR. The data show some 100,000 clones, roughly 86% seen once. In germline, CDR1 is MNHEY, CDR2 SVGAGI. The CDR3 runs 15 residues. V was clipped by 0 bases and J by 7 bases, with 13 bases between them. This chain joins TRBV6-5 and TRBJ2-1, with D perhaps TRBD2 (5 bases). This TCR came from a woman aged 25 to 39 with acute or convalescent COVID-19. Input material: peripheral blood. CDR3 coding DNA: TGTGCCAGCAGTTACTCACGGACTTCGACGAATGAGCAGTTCTTC. Encoded protein: CASSYSRTSTNEQFF.